Each of the 32 T cell receptor beta chains below was sequenced from the same sample in a study of blood T cell repertoires in COVID-19. Sequencing was performed with immunoSEQ multiplex PCR; in TCRdb, only in-frame clones are kept and a portion is missing. The sample lists approximately 230,000 clones, 70% to 90% occurring once. Source material: peripheral blood. These receptors were taken from a woman under 40 with COVID-19, enrolled during active disease.

This chain connects TRBV2 to TRBJ1-6, with D possibly being TRBD1 (5 bases). CDR3 length: 15 amino acids. The germline V gene encodes CDR1 SNHLY and CDR2 FYNNEI. V was pared by 6 bases and J by 1 base, with 10 bases between. In DNA, the CDR3 is TGTGCCAGCAGCGGCCAGGGTTCCTATAATTCACCCCTCCACTTT. Its protein is CASSGQGSYNSPLHF.

This sequence joins TRBV13 and TRBJ2-3, with 12 bases lining up with TRBD2. The CDR3 extends over 18 amino acids. J lost 5 bases, V lost 2 bases, and 11 bases had no gene match. CDR1 is PRHDT, CDR2 FYEKMQ, per germline (reference sequence). CDR3 sequence reads: CASSLRFLASGREDTQYF. CDR3 DNA: TGTGCCAGCAGCTTAAGGTTCCTGGCTAGCGGGAGGGAAGATACGCAGTATTTT.

This clone was detected only once. This rearrangement joins TRBV6-2 or TRBV6-3 to TRBJ2-1; tentative D call: TRBD2 (5 bases). The CDR3 contains 17 residues. The germline V gene has CDR1 MNHEY and CDR2 SVGEGT. V lost 5 bases to trimming and J lost 6 bases, with 23 bases between them. CDR3 sequence reads: CASSLSPYGVGINEQFF. The CDR3 DNA sequence: TGTGCCAGCAGTCTTAGCCCCTATGGGGTCGGGATCAATGAGCAGTTCTTC.

The chain recombines TRBV5-1 with TRBJ2-2; D is uncertain. Germline values: CDR1 SGHRS, CDR2 YFSETQ. The CDR3 length is 17 residues. V gave up 2 bases and J gave up 0 bases, with 14 bases separating them. The CDR3 reads CASSFEPGSANTGELFF. The CDR3 bases are TGCGCCAGCAGCTTCGAGCCCGGTTCGGCGAACACCGGGGAGCTGTTTTTT.

The rearrangement uses TRBV4-1 and TRBJ2-7, with TRBD1 matching 10 bases. The germline CDR1 and CDR2 sequences are MGHRA and YSYEKL. There are 14 residues in the CDR3. Trimming at V came to 4 bases and at J to 2 bases, leaving 2 bases not matched to a gene. CDR3 amino acids: CASSPGTGAYEQYV. CDR3 nucleotides: TGCGCCAGCAGCCCCGGGACAGGGGCCTACGAGCAGTACGTC.

The chain uses TRBV11-3 and TRBJ1-3; tentatively, D is TRBD1 (6 bases). CDR3 length: 16 amino acids. Germline assignment: CDR1 SGHNT and CDR2 YENEEA. The V end was cut by 5 bases, the J end by 0 bases, with 14 bases between. For the CDR3, the DNA is TGTGCCAGCAGCCGTCGACAGGAGGCCTCTGGAAACACCATATATTTT. Its translation: CASSRRQEASGNTIYF.

The chain combines TRBV28 with TRBJ1-1, with 7 bases matching TRBD1. The length of the CDR3 is 15 residues. Trimming took 5 bases from V and 0 from J; bases not matched to a gene: 6. Germline-derived CDR1 and CDR2 are MDHEN and SYDVKM. CDR3 sequence reads: CASSVPGQMNTEAFF. The CDR3 nucleotides are TGTGCCAGCAGTGTTCCGGGACAGATGAACACTGAAGCTTTCTTT.

V usage is TRBV19 and J usage is TRBJ1-1; D call uncertain. The CDR3 has 13 amino acids. Germline V gene sequence: CDR1 LNHDA, CDR2 SQIVND (reference sequence). V lost 5 bases and J 2 bases, leaving 9 bases between the germline ends. The CDR3 DNA is TGTGCCAGTAGTCTACGGGGAAACACTGAAGCTTTCTTT. Amino acid sequence: CASSLRGNTEAFF. Filled out from reference TRBV19 and TRBJ1-1, the complete variable domain reads DGGITQSPKYLFRKEGQNVTLSCEQNLNHDAMYWYRQDPGQGLRLIYYSQIVNDFQKGDIAEGYSVSREKKESFPLTVTSAQKNPTAFYLCASSLRGNTEAFFGQGTRLTVV.

The chain has TRBV11-2 and TRBJ2-1, with 7 positions matching TRBD2. CDR1 is SGHAT and CDR2 is FQNNGV in the germline V gene. There are 17 residues in the CDR3. V gave up 0 bases and J gave up 5 bases; unmatched junction bases: 10. The CDR3 region is CASSLDLGLAANNEQFF. As DNA, the CDR3 is TGTGCCAGCAGCTTAGATCTGGGTCTAGCGGCGAACAATGAGCAGTTCTTC.

V and J are TRBV9 and TRBJ1-4; unclear D gene. Trimming shortened V by 5 bases and J by 0 bases, and 20 bases separated the two germline ends. This CDR3 region has 18 residues. Germline-derived CDR1 and CDR2 are SGDLS and YYNGEE. The CDR3 protein is CASSAVWAPTATNEKLFF. Here the CDR3 DNA reads TGTGCCAGCAGTGCAGTATGGGCGCCTACGGCAACTAATGAAAAACTGTTTTTT.

This chain joins TRBV15 and TRBJ2-1; 13 positions match TRBD2. Losses at the gene ends were 1 base for V and 8 bases for J; bases not matched to a gene: 5. This CDR3 comprises 16 residues. Germline CDR1 LNHNV, CDR2 YYDKDF (reference sequence). The CDR3 nucleotides read TGTGCCACCAGCAGAGGGACTAGCGGGAGCCAATATGAGCAGTTCTTC. Amino acids: CATSRGTSGSQYEQFF.

The chain has TRBV19 and TRBJ1-1, with unresolved D. The V and J ends lost 7 bases and 0 bases respectively, with 9 bases between them. The CDR3 is made up of 13 amino acids. Per germline, CDR1 LNHDA and CDR2 SQIVND (reference sequence). The CDR3, as DNA: TGTGCCAGTAATTCGGGGATGAACACTGAAGCTTTCTTT. This translates into CASNSGMNTEAFF.

The V and J genes are TRBV5-6 and TRBJ1-2, with 7 bases matching TRBD1. Germline V gene data show CDR1 as SGHDT and CDR2 as YYEEEE. V dropped 2 bases and J dropped 3; count of bases not matched to a gene: 4. This CDR3 has 14 residues. Here the CDR3 reads CASSFITGDYGYTF. DNA of the CDR3: TGTGCCAGCAGCTTCATTACAGGGGACTATGGCTACACCTTC.

The chain recombines TRBV2 with TRBJ2-5; possibly TRBD1 for D (6 bases). Trimming cost V 7 bases and J 1 base, with 13 bases left between them. Germline CDR1 and CDR2: SNHLY and FYNNEI. The length of the CDR3 is 14 residues. CDR3 bases: TGTGCCAGCACCCTCGGGACACTCCAAGAGACCCAGTACTTC. It translates to CASTLGTLQETQYF. Complete variable domain (other parts from reference TRBV2 and TRBJ2-5): EPEVTQTPSHQVTQMGQEVILRCVPISNHLYFYWYRQILGQKVEFLVSFYNNEISEKSEIFDDQFSVERPDGSNFTLKIRSTKLEDSAMYFCASTLGTLQETQYFGPGTRLLVL.

The chain joins TRBV5-6 to TRBJ1-2, with 7 bases that match TRBD1. Germline V lookup: CDR1 SGHDT, CDR2 YYEEEE. The CDR3 has 16 amino acids. V was pared by 4 bases and J by 4 bases, with 13 bases of the junction left unmatched. CDR3 sequence: CASSQRDRHFFYGYTF. The CDR3 DNA follows: TGTGCCAGCAGCCAACGGGACAGACACTTCTTCTATGGCTACACCTTC.

The rearrangement uses TRBV7-2 and TRBJ1-2, with TRBD1 matching 7 bases. The J segment lost 1 base and the V segment lost 0 bases, leaving 2 bases of the junction unmatched. Germline V gene data show CDR1 as SGHTA and CDR2 as FQGNSA. CDR3 length: 15 residues. CDR3 bases: TGTGCCAGCAGCTTAGCCGGGACAGATAACTATGGCTACACCTTC. Its translation: CASSLAGTDNYGYTF.

V is TRBV2 and J is TRBJ2-7; the D is unclear. V was pared by 7 bases and J by 2 bases, with 15 bases between. The CDR3 runs to 14 residues. From germline, CDR1 is SNHLY and CDR2 FYNNEI. CDR3 sequence reads: CASTEQQKTYEQYV. The CDR3 coding sequence is TGTGCCAGCACCGAGCAACAGAAAACCTACGAGCAGTACGTC.

This sequence joins TRBV10-1 and TRBJ2-7, with 7 bases matching TRBD1. With 4 bases clipped from V and 6 bases from J, the junction kept 9 bases outside the gene matches. CDR1 and CDR2 (germline): WNHNN, SYGVQD (reference sequence). This CDR3 comprises 14 residues. The CDR3 DNA reads as TGCGCCAGCAGTGTTGGGACAGTTGTCAGCGAGCAGTACTTC. Its translation is CASSVGTVVSEQYF.

This clone came up a few times. CDR3: CASSAQGASHEQYF. In DNA, the CDR3 is TGTGCCAGCAGCGCGCAGGGGGCTAGTCACGAGCAGTACTTC. This rearrangement joins TRBV5-4 to TRBJ2-7, with 8 bases matching TRBD1. V lost 4 bases, J lost 5 bases, and 8 bases stayed unmatched. Germline values: CDR1 SGHNT, CDR2 YYREEE (reference sequence). There are 14 residues in the CDR3.

This chain connects TRBV19 to TRBJ1-2; D remains ambiguous. The CDR3 is 16 residues long. The V end lost 6 bases, the J end lost 0 bases, and 17 bases lay between the germline ends. Germline values: CDR1 LNHDA, CDR2 SQIVND (reference sequence). The CDR3 reads CASSTQLGPANYGYTF. CDR3 DNA sequence: TGTGCCAGTAGCACACAGCTTGGGCCGGCTAACTATGGCTACACCTTC.

The chain combines TRBV11-3 with TRBJ2-3; TRBD2 matches 10 bases. The V segment lost 5 bases and the J segment 2 bases; nucleotides outside the gene matches: 10. Germline V lookup: CDR1 SGHNT, CDR2 YENEEA. This CDR3 has 17 amino acids. For the CDR3, the DNA is TGTGCCAGCAGCCAGGAGTCTAGCGGGAGTAACACAGATACGCAGTATTTT. It encodes CASSQESSGSNTDTQYF.

The CDR3 coding sequence is TGCACCAGCAGCCCGCTGATGCGGGCCTACGAGCAGTACGTC. Its translation: CTSSPLMRAYEQYV. The chain employs TRBV1 and TRBJ2-7; the table calls TRBD2, which could not be checked here. TRBV1 counts as a pseudogene. The CDR3 runs to 14 residues.

V and J are TRBV5-6 and TRBJ2-3; TRBD2 is a possible D gene (6 bases). Trimming left V 6 bases short and J 4 bases short, with 18 bases between. This CDR3 is built from 15 residues. The V gene's germline CDR1 is SGHDT and CDR2 YYEEEE. The CDR3 DNA is TGTGCCAGCACCCCTCGGACTACTTCCTCAGATACGCAGTATTTT. The encoded protein is CASTPRTTSSDTQYF.

The rearrangement joins TRBV21-1 to TRBJ2-3; TRBD2 is the table's D call and was not checked against the DNA. TRBV21-1 is described as a pseudogene. The CDR3 spans 15 residues. DNA of the CDR3: TGTGCCAGCACCCTTCCCAGACTAGCGTTGAATACGCAGTATTTT. It translates to CASTLPRLALNTQYF.

The chain couples TRBV7-2 to TRBJ1-2, with D hard to call. Germline V CDR1 and CDR2: SGHTA, FQGNSA. V was clipped by 0 bases and J by 6 bases, with 11 bases between them. This CDR3 spans 14 amino acids. CDR3 sequence (DNA): TGTGCCAGCAGCTTAGCAGGCCAGGAAAATGGCTACACCTTC. This gives the protein CASSLAGQENGYTF.

This clone has a single count. CDR3 nucleotides: TGCGCCAGCAGTCTAGACAACAGGGACGAGCAGTACTTC. Translated, it gives CASSLDNRDEQYF. This chain joins TRBV4-1 and TRBJ2-7; tentatively, D is TRBD1 (6 bases). Trimming removed 6 bases from V and 5 bases from J, with 14 bases in between. The CDR3 totals 13 residues. CDR1 and CDR2 from the germline V gene are MGHRA and YSYEKL.

The rearrangement joins TRBV7-8 to TRBJ1-2, with TRBD1 matching over 8 bases. The germline V gene has CDR1 SGHVS and CDR2 FQNEAQ. The junction had 11 bases not matched to a gene; V was cut back by 2 bases and J by 6 bases. CDR3 length: 16 residues. This CDR3 reads CASSLPPLPGQDGYTF. The CDR3 nucleotides are TGTGCCAGCAGCTTACCCCCATTACCGGGACAGGATGGCTACACCTTC.

The chain uses TRBV4-2 and TRBJ2-5, with 9 bases matching TRBD2. Trimming at V came to 2 bases and at J to 3 bases, leaving 10 bases not matched to a gene. The CDR3 is 17 residues long. In germline, CDR1 is LGHNA, CDR2 YNFKEQ. CDR3: CASSQRVVTSGEETQYF. In DNA form, the CDR3 reads TGTGCCAGCAGCCAACGGGTAGTGACTAGCGGAGAAGAGACCCAGTACTTC.

The chain joins TRBV7-4 to TRBJ2-5, with a tentative D call TRBD1 (5 bases). Per germline, CDR1 SGHVT and CDR2 SQSDAQ. V lost 10 bases, J lost 0 bases, and 15 bases lay in between. CDR3 length equals 14 residues. DNA of the CDR3: TGTGCCACCATGACGACAGAAAACCAAGAGACCCAGTACTTC. Translating it yields CATMTTENQETQYF.

V and J are TRBV28 and TRBJ1-2; TRBD1 matches at 7 bases. Trimming at V came to 4 bases and at J to 4 bases, leaving 21 bases not matched to a gene. Germline V CDR1 and CDR2: MDHEN, SYDVKM. The CDR3 consists of 19 residues. The DNA for the CDR3 is TGTGCCAGCAGTTCGCTCGGGACAGCCAGATTAGAAAAGGGCTATGGCTACACCTTC. Amino acids: CASSSLGTARLEKGYGYTF.

This clone was recorded once. The chain combines TRBV19 with TRBJ1-2; D may be TRBD1 (6 bases). V lost 8 bases and J lost 0, with 7 bases in between. The length of the CDR3 is 12 residues. Germline V gene lookup returns CDR1 LNHDA and CDR2 SQIVND (reference sequence). CDR3 DNA: TGTGCCAGTCGGACAGCTAACTATGGCTACACCTTC. Translated, it gives CASRTANYGYTF.

The V and J genes are TRBV28 and TRBJ1-2; no reliable D call. V was pared by 2 bases and J by 2 bases, with 6 bases between. The germline V gene has CDR1 MDHEN and CDR2 SYDVKM. The CDR3 extends over 13 amino acids. CDR3 DNA sequence: TGTGCCAGCAGTTTAGGTCGGAACTATGGCTACACCTTC. It codes for CASSLGRNYGYTF.